The clone carrying this T cell receptor (beta chain) was counted a few times. Its matching antigen is unknown. This entry is derived from a study of post-analysis software for immune sequencing data. Study in general: Relapsing-remitting, secondary progressive and progressive-relapsing courses of multiple sclerosis were included. Notes on the study in general: Included in a set of about five TRBV segments more frequent in patients than controls were TRBV5-6, TRBV5-1 and TRBV20-1. Controls significantly exceeded multiple sclerosis patients in normalized Chao1 diversity. When the samples were clustered directly with F measure, those that had been prepared in the same batch showed strong co-clustering.

Built from TCR beta cDNA, the libraries had unique molecular identifiers in them. Yield was 500,000 or so cDNA molecules from around 1 to 10 million T cells. TCRdb called the PCR reads again in MiXCR, with one record for every CDR3 protein. The sample lists roughly 430,000 distinct CDR3 sequences, roughly 40% seen once, with less than 8% in the top ten. The germline V gene encodes CDR1 LNHNV and CDR2 YYDKDF (reference sequence). This CDR3 spans 15 amino acids. The sequencing sample was made of blood. V gene TRBV15 combines with J gene TRBJ2-5; TRBD2 might be the D (6 bases). Matching the DNA end better, TRBJ2-7 makes the J call doubtful. This sequence originates from a girl aged 2 to 9 with multiple sclerosis. CDR3 DNA: TGTGCCACCAGCAGAGGTCGACTAGGCATCTACGAGCAGTACTTC. The encoded protein is CATSRGRLGIYEQYF.